A selection of T cell receptor beta chains follows, all from one sample in a study of T cell responses to AZD1222 COVID-19 vaccine. TCRdb's copy holds only in-frame clones and misses some; the assay was immunoSEQ multiplex PCR. The sample holds roughly 100,000 clones, approximately 90% seen once. The source material was peripheral blood, sampled on day 0 of AZD1222 vaccination. The receptors were gathered from an adult in good health. CDR3s include the opening cysteine and the closing phenylalanine or tryptophan. The order of the fields is D gene, CDR3 length, V gene, CDR3 protein. A D gene is named only where the DNA matches it firmly.

TRBD1 17 TRBV9 CASSARPGQGATGELFF
- 14 TRBV5-1 CASSLTSGGNEQFF
TRBD2 16 TRBV27 CASSLVGGAYIHEQYF
- 14 TRBV7-9 CASSQRGETYEQYF
- 15 TRBV5-6 CASSLGPGGVYGYTF
- 15 TRBV7-2 CASSLAGDNTGELFF
TRBD2 16 TRBV5-4 CASSFPGAGVVHEQYF
- 11 TRBV24-1 CATSRGGGYTF
- 14 TRBV2 CASSEALEWEKLFF
TRBD2 15 TRBV28 CASSLDQRESGTQYF
TRBD2 15 TRBV10-1 CASSVRKTSGYEQYF
- 14 TRBV9 CASSLQGPYNEQFF
- 13 TRBV27 CASRPWDNQPQHF
- 13 TRBV7-3 CASSLRSTGELFF
- 13 TRBV7-2 CASSRDGNEKLFF
- 11 TRBV2 CASREGTEAFF
- 16 TRBV30 CAWSVFGQKANYGYTF